This entry concerns a single T cell receptor beta chain. It has no known antigen specificity. The sample holds no much larger clone one base away, and base qualities are not on file. Every patient had bone marrow sampled at the time of active disease. Ficoll-Hypaque density gradient centrifugation was used to isolate the bone marrow mononuclear cells. Myeloma plasma cells were removed and CD138-negative cells were collected by negative selection after labeling with CD138 magnetic microbeads on a MACS separator. Flow cytometry on an Attune NxT with CD138 antibodies was used to check the purity of the isolated cells. Total RNA was extracted with TRIzol reagent and quantified with a NanoDrop spectrophotometer. For each patient, the CD138-negative bone marrow sample underwent paired RNA-seq and IR-seq. This sample was included in a study of read filtering for tumor transcriptome and immune sequencing (dated by TCRdb to about 2020). The study in broad terms: Of the patients in the cohort, some 17 were male and 11 to 15 were female, and their mean age was about 72 years, with a range of 47 to 80. TCR-region mapped reads per sample ranged from about 4.05 to 11 million with IR-seq versus only roughly 85 to 1273 with RNA-seq. One of the main goals was to work out a read-filtering strategy for immune repertoire data, in particular whether clonotypes backed by only a single read should be removed. Using the same bone marrow samples, the study compared TCR repertoires obtained by targeted immune repertoire sequencing with those obtained by bulk whole-transcriptome sequencing. Whole-transcriptome libraries were prepared with the TruSeq RNA Access Library Prep Kit after DNase treatment. By revised international staging, about 8 patients were R-ISS I, around 15 were R-ISS II and over five were R-ISS III.

Starting from around 420 ng RNA, TCR libraries were constructed with the Immunoverse kit using molecular barcoded adaptors that cover the alpha/delta and beta/gamma chains. TCR library preparation was performed with the same RNA that was used for transcriptome sequencing. TCR libraries were sequenced on an Illumina HiSeq 4000 with 2 x 150 cycles. The source study handled its data this way. TCR reads were aligned to human V, D, J and C references and assembled into CDR3 clonotypes with MiXCR, including quality filtering and error correction. Clonotype counts and gene usage diversity were analyzed with the tcR package in R. Raw mapping reads were checked after the RNA-seq reads had been mapped by STAR aligner version 2.5.3a onto the human GRCh37 genome. To test how sequencing depth affects detected clonotypes, IR-seq fastq files were randomly downsampled with Seqtk 1.3. Starting from the raw public reads, TCRdb applied fastp trimming at Q25, assembled clones with MiXCR and retained in-frame beta chains. Here each entry gathers all rows of one CDR3 protein and keeps the most common genes and DNA. These V and J calls are TCRdb output, not the study's own analysis. For this sample the table gives approximately 61,000 distinct CDR3 sequences, of which roughly 19% were detected only once. The ten most abundant clones make up over 12% of the sample.

The full study reports these points: The sorted CD138-negative fraction was composed of a mixed bone marrow immune population rather than of purified T cells. The correlation between IR-seq and RNA-seq shared clonotype proportions was increased by removal of single-read clonotypes. Single-read clonotypes made up about 81.9% of clonotypes but about 3.2% of total reads in IR-seq, and 70% to 75% of clonotypes and approximately 48% of reads in RNA-seq. Compared with RNA-seq, IR-seq captured clonotypes at much higher depth and more reliably, and a smaller IR-seq throughput was enough to identify most shared clonotypes.

The CDR3 contains 14 residues, cysteine and phenylalanine counted. The only DNA kept is the CDR3, 42 bases in frame from the first base. The germline V gene gives CDR1 as SGHTA and CDR2 as FQGNSA. V loses 4 bases of germline sequence and J loses 0 bases, and the interval between the two ends is 10 bases. This chain is built from TRBV7-2 and TRBJ2-7; D gene: possibly TRBD1, on 6 matching bases. The TCR was taken from a donor aged 40 or over with multiple myeloma. The sequenced sample was a population of CD138-negative cells sorted from bone marrow. The cell subset or site tag for this specimen amounts to: bone marrow mononuclear cells depleted of CD138+ plasma/myeloma cells by negative magnetic selection. The sequenced DNA: TGTGCCAGCAGCTCTCAGGGGAGCTCCTACGAGCAGTACTTC. Its protein is CASSSQGSSYEQYF.